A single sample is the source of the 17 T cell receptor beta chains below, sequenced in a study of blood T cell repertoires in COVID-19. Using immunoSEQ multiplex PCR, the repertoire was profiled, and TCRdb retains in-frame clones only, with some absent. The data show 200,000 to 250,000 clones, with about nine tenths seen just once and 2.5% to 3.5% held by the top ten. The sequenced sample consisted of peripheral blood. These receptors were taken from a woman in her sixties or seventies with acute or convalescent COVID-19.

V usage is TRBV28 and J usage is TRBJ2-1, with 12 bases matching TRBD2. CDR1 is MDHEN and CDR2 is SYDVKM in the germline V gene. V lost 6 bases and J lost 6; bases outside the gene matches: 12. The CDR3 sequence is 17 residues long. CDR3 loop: CASRPPPLAGGSNEQFF. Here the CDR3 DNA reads TGTGCCAGCAGGCCTCCCCCGCTAGCGGGAGGGTCCAATGAGCAGTTCTTC.

The CDR3 loop reads CASRKTGDNSPLHF. Written as DNA, the CDR3 is TGTGCCAGTAGAAAGACAGGGGACAATTCACCCCTCCACTTT. The chain couples TRBV19 to TRBJ1-6, with 8 bases that match TRBD1. V lost 6 bases to trimming and J lost 7 bases; unmatched junction nucleotides: 5. CDR3 size: 14 residues. Germline V gene lookup returns CDR1 LNHDA and CDR2 SQIVND (reference sequence).

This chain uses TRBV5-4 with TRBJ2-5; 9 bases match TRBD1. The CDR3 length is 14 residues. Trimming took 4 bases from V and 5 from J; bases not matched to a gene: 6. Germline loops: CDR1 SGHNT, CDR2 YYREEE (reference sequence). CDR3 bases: TGTGCCAGCAGCGTCGGGACAGGGCGGGAGACCCAGTACTTC. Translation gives CASSVGTGRETQYF.

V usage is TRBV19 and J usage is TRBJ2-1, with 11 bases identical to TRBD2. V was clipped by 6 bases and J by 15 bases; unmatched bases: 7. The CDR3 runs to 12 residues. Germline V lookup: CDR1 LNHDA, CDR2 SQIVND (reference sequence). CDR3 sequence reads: CASSTTSGGLFF. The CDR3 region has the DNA TGTGCCAGTAGCACCACTAGCGGGGGTTTGTTCTTC.

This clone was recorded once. The CDR3 spells CASSIYLGQGEAKNIQYF. The CDR3 DNA sequence: TGTGCCAGCAGTATCTACCTCGGACAGGGGGAGGCCAAAAACATTCAGTACTTC. The V gene is TRBV6-2 or TRBV6-3, the J gene TRBJ2-4, with 10 bases fitting TRBD1. This CDR3 is built from 18 residues. Trimming at V came to 5 bases and at J to 1 base, leaving 11 bases not matched to a gene. CDR1 and CDR2 from the germline V gene are MNHEY and SVGEGT.

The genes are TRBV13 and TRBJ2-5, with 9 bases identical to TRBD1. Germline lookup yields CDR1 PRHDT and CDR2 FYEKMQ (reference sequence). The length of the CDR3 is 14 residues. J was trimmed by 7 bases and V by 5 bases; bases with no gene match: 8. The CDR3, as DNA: TGTGCCAGCAGCGCCTCCGGGACAGGGTGGACCCAGTACTTC. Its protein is CASSASGTGWTQYF. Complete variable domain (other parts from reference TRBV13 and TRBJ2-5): AAGVIQSPRHLIKEKRETATLKCYPIPRHDTVYWYQQGPGQDPQFLISFYEKMQSDKGSIPDRFSAQQFSDYHSELNMSSLELGDSALYFCASSASGTGWTQYFGPGTRLLVL.

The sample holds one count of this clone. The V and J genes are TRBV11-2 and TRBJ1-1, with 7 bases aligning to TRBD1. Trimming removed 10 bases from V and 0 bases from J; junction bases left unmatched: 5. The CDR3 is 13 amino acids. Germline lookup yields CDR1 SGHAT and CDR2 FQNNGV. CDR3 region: CATKTGLNTEAFF. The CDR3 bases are TGTGCCACCAAGACAGGGCTGAACACTGAAGCTTTCTTT.

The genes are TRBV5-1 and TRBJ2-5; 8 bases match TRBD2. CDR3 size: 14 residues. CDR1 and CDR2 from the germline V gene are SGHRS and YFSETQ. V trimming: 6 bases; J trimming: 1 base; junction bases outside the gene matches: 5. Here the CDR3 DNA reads TGCGCCAGCACACGGGGGGGCACCCAAGAGACCCAGTACTTC. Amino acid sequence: CASTRGGTQETQYF.

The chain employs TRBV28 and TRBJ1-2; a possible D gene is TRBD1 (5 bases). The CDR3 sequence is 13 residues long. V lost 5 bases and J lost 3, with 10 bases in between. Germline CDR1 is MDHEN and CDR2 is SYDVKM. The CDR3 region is CASSTPTDYGYTF. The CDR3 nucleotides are TGTGCCAGCAGTACCCCGACAGACTATGGCTACACCTTC.

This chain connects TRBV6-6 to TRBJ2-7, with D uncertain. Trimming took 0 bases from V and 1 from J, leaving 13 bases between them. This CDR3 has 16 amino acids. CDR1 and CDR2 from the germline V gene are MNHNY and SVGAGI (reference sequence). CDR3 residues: CASSYSHETRSYEQYF. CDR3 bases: TGTGCCAGCAGTTACTCCCACGAAACTCGTTCCTACGAGCAGTACTTC.

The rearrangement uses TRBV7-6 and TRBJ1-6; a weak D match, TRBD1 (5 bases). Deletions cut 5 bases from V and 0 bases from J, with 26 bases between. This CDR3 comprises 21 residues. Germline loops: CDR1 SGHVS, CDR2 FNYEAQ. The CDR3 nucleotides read TGTGCCAGCAGCCCTCTTCCGCCCACGGGGACTAAAGGCTCCTATAATTCACCCCTCCACTTT. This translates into CASSPLPPTGTKGSYNSPLHF.

The CDR3 protein is CASSLKGAVGYTF. The CDR3 nucleotides are TGTGCCAGCAGCTTGAAGGGGGCGGTCGGCTACACCTTC. The chain employs TRBV5-4 and TRBJ1-2, with 7 nucleotides matching TRBD1. The CDR3 covers 13 residues. CDR1 is SGHNT and CDR2 is YYREEE in the germline V gene (reference sequence). V lost 1 base to trimming and J lost 8 bases; unmatched junction nucleotides: 5.

The CDR3 DNA reads as TGTGCCAGCTCACACAGGGATAGCAATCAGCCCCAGCATTTT. As protein: CASSHRDSNQPQHF. The chain has TRBV18 and TRBJ1-5; possible D gene TRBD1, 6 bases. Germline V lookup: CDR1 KGHSH, CDR2 LQKENI. The CDR3 loop spans 14 amino acids. Trimming cost V 4 bases and J 0 bases, with 7 bases left between them.

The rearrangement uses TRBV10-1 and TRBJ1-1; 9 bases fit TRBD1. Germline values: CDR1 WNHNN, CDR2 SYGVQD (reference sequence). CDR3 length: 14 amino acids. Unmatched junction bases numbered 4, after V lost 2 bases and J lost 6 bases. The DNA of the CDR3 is TGCGCCAGCAGTGAGACAGGGGGCTCGTCTGAAGCTTTCTTT. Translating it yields CASSETGGSSEAFF.

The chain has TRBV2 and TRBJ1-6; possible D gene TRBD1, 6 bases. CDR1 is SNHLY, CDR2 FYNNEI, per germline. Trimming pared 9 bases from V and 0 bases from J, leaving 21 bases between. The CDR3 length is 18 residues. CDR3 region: CASIKTGPLSSYNSPLHF. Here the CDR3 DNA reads TGTGCCAGTATTAAGACAGGTCCGCTTAGCTCCTATAATTCACCCCTCCACTTT.

CDR3 protein: CASSPQTGGQGEAFF. The CDR3 DNA sequence: TGTGCCAGCTCACCACAAACGGGGGGGCAAGGTGAAGCTTTCTTT. This chain joins TRBV18 and TRBJ1-1, with D perhaps TRBD1 (6 bases). In germline, CDR1 is KGHSH, CDR2 LQKENI. The CDR3 has 15 residues. V lost 1 base, J lost 7 bases, and 16 bases lay in between.

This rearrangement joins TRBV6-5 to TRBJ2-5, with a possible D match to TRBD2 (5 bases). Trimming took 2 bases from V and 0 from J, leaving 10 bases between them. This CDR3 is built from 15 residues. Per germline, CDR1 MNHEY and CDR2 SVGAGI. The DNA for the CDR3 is TGTGCCAGCAGTTACGGGGAGCGATACCAAGAGACCCAGTACTTC. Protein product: CASSYGERYQETQYF.